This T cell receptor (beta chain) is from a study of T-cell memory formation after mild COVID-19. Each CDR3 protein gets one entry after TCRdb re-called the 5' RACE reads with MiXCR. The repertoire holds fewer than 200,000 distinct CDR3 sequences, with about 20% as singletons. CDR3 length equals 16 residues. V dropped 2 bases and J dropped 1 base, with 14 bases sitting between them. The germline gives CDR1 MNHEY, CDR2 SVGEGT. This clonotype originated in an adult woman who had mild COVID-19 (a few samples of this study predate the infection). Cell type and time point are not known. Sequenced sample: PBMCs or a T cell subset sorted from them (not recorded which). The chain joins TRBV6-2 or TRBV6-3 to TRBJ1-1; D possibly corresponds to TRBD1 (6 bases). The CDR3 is CASSYPRGPENTEAFF. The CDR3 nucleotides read TGTGCCAGCAGTTACCCCCGGGGGCCGGAGAACACTGAAGCTTTCTTT.